Below, one TCR beta chain is given with its context. Its cognate antigen is unknown. This sample is part of a study of CD8 T cells in ankylosing spondylitis. Broader study findings: Before this, some motif variants had been reported in reactive arthritis synovial fluid and blood. Researchers report that disease-linked clones proved CD8+ and relatively rare in peripheral blood.

Libraries for TCR beta were made by quantitative 5'-RACE with molecular barcodes. TCRdb fed the 5' RACE reads into MiXCR, producing one record per CDR3 protein. The sample lists around 230,000 distinct CDR3 sequences, approximately 9% seen once, with over 6.5% in the top ten. V was shortened by 6 bases and J by 2 bases, with 16 bases between the two germline ends. CDR3 size: 16 residues. Germline V gene lookup returns CDR1 SEHNR and CDR2 FQNEAQ (reference sequence). The sample taken for sequencing was blood, either unsorted or a sorted T cell fraction (not recorded which). This TCR derives from a male donor with ankylosing spondylitis or in good health (not recorded which). The rearrangement uses TRBV7-9 and TRBJ1-4; a weak D match, TRBD1 (5 bases). The CDR3: CASSSPGRRTNEKLFF. The CDR3 DNA sequence: TGTGCCAGCAGTTCCCCAGGGAGGAGGACTAATGAAAAACTGTTTTTT.